Given below is one T cell receptor (beta chain) in context. Its antigen is unknown. Within one base of it there is no much larger clone, and no base qualities were kept. These data come from a study of blood T cell repertoires in COVID-19 (dated by TCRdb to 2019 to 2021). For the study in its entirety: Samples from collaborators originated in the United States, Italy and Spain and spanned both the acute and convalescent phases of COVID-19. Subjects who had been exposed to COVID-19, were actively infected with it, or had recovered from it provided the deeply sampled blood TCRbeta repertoires that made up the dataset. The material from the prospective study consisted of cDNA or gDNA derived from T cells, B-cell-depleted T cells, or PBMCs. The samples were drawn from the first 160 participants of the ongoing ImmuneRACE study and from under 1,500 subjects provided by 6 global collaborators. Nearly every sample came with metadata listing a de-identified subject ID, COVID-19 status, age in years and sex. A freely available public database, intended as a resource for researchers studying the immune response to SARS-CoV-2, is where the repertoires were released. Where available, HLA class I and class II types were obtained from metadata supplied by the sample provider rather than from assay-based typing. Broader findings and caveats from the paper: How much clinical and demographic metadata was included differed by source and by participant, and the metadata was provided uncurated.

V loses 7 bases, J loses 1 base, and the germline ends lie 16 bases apart. From the germline V gene, CDR1 is SNHLY and CDR2 is FYNNEI. Inclusive of the bounding cysteine and phenylalanine, the CDR3 is 15 residues long. This entry keeps only the CDR3 DNA: 45 bases, framed from base 1. TCRbeta CDR3 regions were amplified from genomic DNA using the immunoSEQ Assay, a bias-controlled multiplex PCR. The original methods were these. Nucleated cell counts per sample were estimated from amplification of reference gene primers within the assay. To quantify the absolute abundance of each unique TCRbeta CDR3 rearrangement, sequence reads were collapsed and filtered. For each sample, productive Simpson clonality was calculated as the square root of Simpson's diversity index over productive rearrangements. TCRdb obtained this table from immuneACCESS and retained in-frame rearrangements with V and J assigned. These tables miss some clones; where compared with another copy, unresolved V genes account for less than half of the shortfall, and the remainder is unexplained. V and J calls and clone size come straight from that table; D and trimming were deduced from the DNA. This sample lists a few hundred thousand clones; roughly 90% were detected once. The top ten constitute roughly 0.9% of the sample.

Enrolling through a virtual design, the prospective study's participants ranged in age from roughly 18 to 95 years and lived across some 22 United States geographic areas. Cohort assignment in the prospective study relied on participant-reported clinical history from a screening survey and a study questionnaire. A participant counted as exposed if, within 2 weeks of entering the study, that participant had been in contact with someone who had a PCR-confirmed or clinician-diagnosed COVID-19 case. Each participant in the prospective study had whole blood, serum and a nasopharyngeal or oropharyngeal swab collected by mobile phlebotomists. Prospective study participants could optionally give additional blood draws and questionnaires over an approximately 2-month period. Before DNA extraction, blood samples from the prospective study were shipped at room temperature or frozen.

Material: PBMCs or T cells enriched from blood (not recorded which). The TCR sequence derives from a woman in her thirties or forties who had been exposed to COVID-19. The sequence links TRBV2 to TRBJ1-1; perhaps TRBD1 is the D gene, with 6 bases matching. CDR3 loop: CASTEGGAGNTEAFF. The DNA is as follows: TGTGCCAGCACAGAGGGGGGGGCAGGGAACACTGAAGCTTTCTTT. Beyond the CDR3, the reference TRBV2 and TRBJ1-1 genes provide the residues; the full variable domain reads: EPEVTQTPSHQVTQMGQEVILRCVPISNHLYFYWYRQILGQKVEFLVSFYNNEISEKSEIFDDQFSVERPDGSNFTLKIRSTKLEDSAMYFCASTEGGAGNTEAFFGQGTRLTVV.